This T cell receptor (beta chain) was observed in a study of blood T cell repertoires in COVID-19. Study information: PBMCs, B-cell-depleted T cells, or T cells provided the cDNA or gDNA that made up the material.

Everyone who took part was roughly 18 to 89 years old, and they came from about 25 US areas. Donors were grouped by their self-reported clinical history. Before being deemed recovered, Cohort 3 donors had two negative PCRs, clearance, or symptom resolution. The germline V gene encodes CDR1 SGHTS and CDR2 YDEGEE. The CDR3 runs 11 residues. Trimming shortened V by 0 bases and J by 13 bases, and 8 bases separated the two germline ends. The table came from immunoSEQ multiplex PCR; TCRdb's copy has only in-frame clones and leaves some out. The data show approximately 300,000 clones, roughly 90% seen once. This rearrangement joins TRBV5-8 to TRBJ2-1; D is unresolved. This receptor was obtained from a woman in her 30s who had recovered from COVID-19. Sequenced: PBMCs or T cells enriched from blood (not recorded which). The CDR3 sequence is CASSLARPQFF. CDR3 coding DNA: TGTGCCAGCAGCTTGGCTCGTCCCCAGTTCTTC.